This T cell receptor (beta chain) was recorded in a study of blood T cell repertoires in COVID-19. Background on the study: Sites in the United States, Italy and Spain provided acute and convalescent COVID-19 samples. T cells, B-cell-depleted T cells, or PBMCs provided the cDNA or gDNA that served as material.

In the original analysis: Nucleated cell counts were estimated from reference gene primer amplification. Profiling relied on immunoSEQ multiplex PCR, and the TCRdb table lists in-frame clones only, not all of them. That table supplies the V and J calls and clone size; D and trimming were determined from the DNA. The table shows fewer than 250,000 clones, with about nine tenths occurring only once. The V end was cut by 6 bases, the J end by 1 base, with 12 bases between. The CDR3 is 14 residues long. Per the germline V gene, CDR1 is SNHLY and CDR2 is FYNNEI. J is TRBJ1-1 and V is TRBV2, with D possibly matching TRBD1 (6 bases). The source of this sequence is a woman aged 55-75 years with acute or convalescent COVID-19. Material: peripheral blood. CDR3 in DNA: TGTGCCAGCAGCCCAGGGGCCGCGAACACTGAAGCTTTCTTT. Encoded protein: CASSPGAANTEAFF.